This T cell receptor beta chain appears in the sequencing data of a study of T cells in Graves' hyperthyroidism and ophthalmopathy. Overall study results and limits: Blood also contained most expanded thyroid clonotypes above 0.001.

Authors of the study amplified TCR beta CDR3 regions from RNA transcripts. A set of HTBI primers served as the primers for a first-round RT-PCR of the TCR CDR3. A single record per CDR3 protein comes from TCRdb applying MiXCR to the multiplex PCR reads. Counted here are approximately 600,000 distinct CDR3 sequences, about 15% occurring once; the ten biggest clones make up around 5.4%. Uncontrolled infection, other autoimmune disease, pregnancy or lactation led to exclusion. Before ophthalmopathy appeared, progressors gave blood at initial hyperthyroidism diagnosis. In its sample, this clonotype was seen a few times. The target antigen is unknown. V lost 3 bases to trimming and J lost 4 bases; unmatched junction nucleotides: 4. The CDR3 has 15 residues. From germline, CDR1 is MDHEN and CDR2 SYDVKM.

The sequenced sample consisted of blood. V gene TRBV28 combines with J gene TRBJ2-3; 10 bases line up with TRBD1. This clonotype originated in a woman in her thirties with Graves' hyperthyroidism that later progressed to Graves' ophthalmopathy. The CDR3 region is CASSFGTGVADTQYF. Written as DNA, the CDR3 is TGTGCCAGCAGTTTTGGGACAGGGGTCGCAGATACGCAGTATTTT.